The 6 T cell receptor beta chains given below trace back to one sample, sequenced in a study of identical twins. TCRdb reprocessed the 5' RACE reads via MiXCR and lists one record per CDR3 protein. In the table there are about 220,000 distinct CDR3 sequences, roughly a tenth of which are singletons. Sequencing was done on a sample of memory (CD45RO+) T cells sorted from blood. The receptors here all came from a woman between 18 and 30 years old in good health.

The CDR3 DNA sequence: TGTGCCAGCAGGGTGACAGGGGGTAATCAGCCCCAGCATTTT. As protein: CASRVTGGNQPQHF. The gene calls are TRBV27 and TRBJ1-5; 9 bases agree with TRBD1. CDR3 length: 14 amino acids. After removal of 6 bases from V and 4 bases from J, the junction contained 4 bases not matched to a gene. CDR1 and CDR2 from the germline V gene are MNHEY and SMNVEV (reference sequence).

This clonotype was detected many times. The rearrangement links TRBV6-1 to TRBJ2-1; tentative D call: TRBD2 (6 bases). In germline, CDR1 is MNHNS, CDR2 SASEGT. V was shortened by 0 bases and J by 0 bases, with 6 bases between the two germline ends. The CDR3 runs to 15 residues. This CDR3 reads CASSEAGGSYNEQFF. The CDR3 bases are TGTGCCAGCAGTGAAGCGGGGGGCTCCTACAATGAGCAGTTCTTC.

This chain links TRBV5-5 with TRBJ1-2; D is undetermined. The CDR3 spans 14 residues. Germline values: CDR1 SGHKS, CDR2 YYEKEE (reference sequence). With 5 bases removed from V and 1 base from J, the gap between germline ends came to 12 bases. For the CDR3, the DNA is TGTGCCAGCAGGTCGGCGGGAATTAACTATGGCTACACCTTC. Its translation is CASRSAGINYGYTF. Complete variable domain (other parts from reference TRBV5-5 and TRBJ1-2): DAGVTQSPTHLIKTRGQQVTLRCSPISGHKSVSWYQQVLGQGPQFIFQYYEKEERGRGNFPDRFSARQFPNYSSELNVNALLLGDSALYLCASRSAGINYGYTFGSGTRLTVV.

This clonotype was observed at least ten times. This chain connects TRBV9 to TRBJ2-6; TRBD2 matches at 8 bases. J lost 1 base, V lost 4 bases, and 4 bases had no gene match. CDR3 length: 16 residues. Per germline, CDR1 SGDLS and CDR2 YYNGEE. The CDR3 DNA reads as TGTGCCAGCAGCCCCCGGGAGGGGTCTGGGGCCAACGTCCTGACTTTC. It yields the protein CASSPREGSGANVLTF.

Worth noting for this clonotype: A junction end diverges from the germline sequence, so it may reflect a read error. The chain joins TRBV4-1 to TRBJ2-1; 11 nucleotides agree with TRBD2. CDR3 length: 18 residues. CDR1 MGHRA and CDR2 YSYEKL come from the germline V gene. The CDR3 nucleotides are TGTGCCAGCAGCCCTGGGCTAGCGGGAGGAAGTTTCTACAATGAGCAGTTCTTC. Encoded protein: CASSPGLAGGSFYNEQFF.

DNA for the CDR3: TGTGCCAGCAGCGTCCAACAGGGCAATGAGCAGTTCTTC. This sequence encodes CASSVQQGNEQFF. V is TRBV9 and J is TRBJ2-1, with a weak D call TRBD1 (6 bases). Germline values: CDR1 SGDLS, CDR2 YYNGEE. The CDR3 is made up of 13 amino acids. V was pared by 2 bases and J by 6 bases, with 9 bases between.